A selection of T cell receptor beta chains follows, all from one sample in a study of CD8+CD57+ T cells in acquired aplastic anemia. TCRdb re-called the reads with MiXCR, one entry per CDR3 protein. The sample has about 180,000 distinct CDR3 sequences; roughly 43% are singletons. Sequencing was performed on sorted CD4+, CD8+, or CD8+CD57+ T cells (not recorded which) from PBMCs. These receptors originate from a human donor with aplastic anemia. The CDR3 runs from the conserved cysteine through the conserved F or W. The D gene is left open where the match is weak. Clone size appears in some rows only: once, few, many, or a class for an expanded clone.

abundance: many
v_gene: TRBV19
d_gene: -
j_gene: TRBJ1-1
CDR3nt: TGTGCCAGTAGGCGATCGAACACTGAAGCTTTCTTT
CDR3aa: CASRRSNTEAFF

abundance: -
v_gene: TRBV24-1
d_gene: TRBD1
j_gene: TRBJ2-1
CDR3nt: TGTGCCACCAGTGATGGCAGGGGGAATGAGCAGTTCTTC
CDR3aa: CATSDGRGNEQFF

abundance: few
v_gene: TRBV24-1
d_gene: -
j_gene: TRBJ2-2
CDR3nt: TGTGCCACCAGTGAACCAGGGGAAACCGGGGAGCTGTTTTTT
CDR3aa: CATSEPGETGELFF

abundance: -
v_gene: TRBV7-2
d_gene: -
j_gene: TRBJ1-1
CDR3nt: TGTGCCAGCAACCCAGTTACGAACACTGAAGCTTTCTTT
CDR3aa: CASNPVTNTEAFF

abundance: -
v_gene: TRBV4-3
d_gene: TRBD1
j_gene: TRBJ1-1
CDR3nt: TGCGCCAGCAGCCATTTGACAGGGGCCTATTACACTGAAGCTTTCTTT
CDR3aa: CASSHLTGAYYTEAFF

abundance: many
v_gene: TRBV6-5
d_gene: TRBD1
j_gene: TRBJ2-7
CDR3nt: TGTGCCAGCAGTTACTGGACAGGCGAACCCTACGAGCAGTACTTC
CDR3aa: CASSYWTGEPYEQYF

abundance: -
v_gene: TRBV2
d_gene: -
j_gene: TRBJ1-1
CDR3nt: TGTGCCAGCACCTTTAGGGGGTTGCAAGCTTTCTTT
CDR3aa: CASTFRGLQAFF

abundance: -
v_gene: TRBV5-4
d_gene: TRBD1
j_gene: TRBJ1-6
CDR3nt: TGTGCCAGCAGTTGGGACAGGGAAATATCACCCCTCCACTTT
CDR3aa: CASSWDREISPLHF

abundance: many
v_gene: TRBV20-1
d_gene: TRBD1
j_gene: TRBJ2-1
CDR3nt: TGCAGTGTAATGCCGGGACAGGGAAGATACAATGAGCAGTTCTTC
CDR3aa: CSVMPGQGRYNEQFF

abundance: many
v_gene: TRBV24-1
d_gene: TRBD1
j_gene: TRBJ1-2
CDR3nt: TGTGCCACCAGTGATTTCCCTCGTCCTACGACAGGGGCCATGGACTATGGCTACACCTTC
CDR3aa: CATSDFPRPTTGAMDYGYTF

abundance: many
v_gene: TRBV5-4
d_gene: -
j_gene: TRBJ1-2
CDR3nt: TGTGCCAGCAGCTTACCGGGTGAAAAGTATGGCTACACCTTC
CDR3aa: CASSLPGEKYGYTF

abundance: many
v_gene: TRBV7-2
d_gene: -
j_gene: TRBJ1-2
CDR3nt: TGTGCCAGCAGCTCGGGAGGACCCTATGGCTACACCTTC
CDR3aa: CASSSGGPYGYTF

abundance: few
v_gene: TRBV20-1
d_gene: -
j_gene: TRBJ2-5
CDR3nt: TGCAGTGCTTCATACAGGTTAAGAGAGACCCAGTACTTC
CDR3aa: CSASYRLRETQYF

abundance: -
v_gene: TRBV29-1
d_gene: TRBD1
j_gene: TRBJ2-7
CDR3nt: TGCAGCGTTGTCGGGGACAGGGGCTCCTACGAGCAGTACTTC
CDR3aa: CSVVGDRGSYEQYF

abundance: few
v_gene: TRBV3-1
d_gene: TRBD1
j_gene: TRBJ1-5
CDR3nt: TGTGCCAGCAGCCATGAAGGGGGCGCGGTACATAGCAATCAGCCCCAGCATTTT
CDR3aa: CASSHEGGAVHSNQPQHF

abundance: -
v_gene: TRBV7-9
d_gene: -
j_gene: TRBJ1-1
CDR3nt: TGTGCCAGCCGTCGGCAACCGAATGAAGCTTTCTTT
CDR3aa: CASRRQPNEAFF

abundance: -
v_gene: TRBV9
d_gene: -
j_gene: TRBJ1-3
CDR3nt: TGTGCCAGCAGCGTAGGGCCGGTGAGCTCTGGAAACACCATATATTTT
CDR3aa: CASSVGPVSSGNTIYF

abundance: once
v_gene: TRBV19
d_gene: TRBD2
j_gene: TRBJ2-1
CDR3nt: TGTGCCAGTAGTCCAAGACTAGCCGGAGCCTACAATGAGCAGTTCTTC
CDR3aa: CASSPRLAGAYNEQFF

abundance: many
v_gene: TRBV5-1
d_gene: TRBD2
j_gene: TRBJ2-1
CDR3nt: TGCGCCAGCAGCTTGTGGCCCGCGGGGGGGCCGAGGAATGAGCAGTTCTTC
CDR3aa: CASSLWPAGGPRNEQFF

abundance: -
v_gene: TRBV25-1
d_gene: -
j_gene: TRBJ2-5
CDR3nt: TGTGCCAGCAGTGATCCTCTATTAGTAGAGACCCAGTACTTC
CDR3aa: CASSDPLLVETQYF

abundance: many
v_gene: TRBV20-1
d_gene: -
j_gene: TRBJ2-3
CDR3nt: TGCAGTGCCCTCTACGGGGACTTCCCTAGCACAGATACGCAGTATTTT
CDR3aa: CSALYGDFPSTDTQYF

abundance: many
v_gene: TRBV24-1
d_gene: -
j_gene: TRBJ1-5
CDR3nt: TGTGCCACCGCGGGGGGAGGAACCTGGGATCAGCCCCAGCATTTT
CDR3aa: CATAGGGTWDQPQHF

abundance: -
v_gene: TRBV15
d_gene: -
j_gene: TRBJ2-5
CDR3nt: TGTGCCACCAGCAGAGGAGCCAAAGAGACCCAGTACTTC
CDR3aa: CATSRGAKETQYF

abundance: -
v_gene: TRBV10-3
d_gene: -
j_gene: TRBJ1-1
CDR3nt: TGTGCCAGCAGTCGCTACGAAACTGAAGCTTTCTTT
CDR3aa: CASSRYETEAFF

abundance: few
v_gene: TRBV27
d_gene: -
j_gene: TRBJ1-2
CDR3nt: TGTGCCAGCAGTTTAAGGGCAACTTATGGCTACACCTTC
CDR3aa: CASSLRATYGYTF

abundance: many
v_gene: TRBV25-1
d_gene: -
j_gene: TRBJ2-1
CDR3nt: TGTGCCAGCAGGGGGGTCAACGGCAATGAGCAGTTCTTC
CDR3aa: CASRGVNGNEQFF

abundance: few
v_gene: TRBV4-3
d_gene: -
j_gene: TRBJ1-6
CDR3nt: TGCGCCAGCAGCCAAGATAGGGGGGTTGGGCCCCTCCACTTT
CDR3aa: CASSQDRGVGPLHF

abundance: many
v_gene: TRBV20-1
d_gene: -
j_gene: TRBJ2-7
CDR3nt: TGCAGTGCAAGGGGTTTGGAGCTGAAGCAGTACTTC
CDR3aa: CSARGLELKQYF

abundance: many
v_gene: TRBV5-5
d_gene: -
j_gene: TRBJ1-2
CDR3nt: TGTGCCAGCAGCCGTGAAATGGGGGGCGGCTATGGCTACACCTTC
CDR3aa: CASSREMGGGYGYTF

abundance: -
v_gene: TRBV7-9
d_gene: -
j_gene: TRBJ1-2
CDR3nt: TGTGCCAGCAGCCCCGGGGAATGGGCATATGGCTGCACCTTC
CDR3aa: CASSPGEWAYGCTF

abundance: -
v_gene: TRBV20-1
d_gene: -
j_gene: TRBJ1-4
CDR3nt: TGCAGTGCGGGGGACGGGACAACTAATGAAAAACTGTTTTTT
CDR3aa: CSAGDGTTNEKLFF

abundance: -
v_gene: TRBV5-1
d_gene: TRBD1
j_gene: TRBJ2-7
CDR3nt: TGCGCCAGCAGCTTGGAGACAGGGGGGCCCTACGAGCAGTACTTC
CDR3aa: CASSLETGGPYEQYF

abundance: many
v_gene: TRBV20-1
d_gene: -
j_gene: TRBJ2-1
CDR3nt: TGCAGTGCTAGACGGCGGGTGAATAATGAGCAGTTCTTC
CDR3aa: CSARRRVNNEQFF

abundance: many
v_gene: TRBV2
d_gene: -
j_gene: TRBJ2-3
CDR3nt: TGTGCCAGCAGTGAGGACAGCACAGATACGCAGTATTTT
CDR3aa: CASSEDSTDTQYF

abundance: -
v_gene: TRBV7-9
d_gene: -
j_gene: TRBJ2-5
CDR3nt: TGTGCCAGCAGCTTGTTTCCCGGGGGTGGGCAAGAGACCCAGTACTTC
CDR3aa: CASSLFPGGGQETQYF